The rows below give T cell receptor beta chains drawn from one sample of a study of beta chain features in type 1 diabetes. Only in-frame clones appear in the TCRdb table, and some are missing; sequencing was by immunoSEQ multiplex PCR. The sample comprises under 400,000 clones, 11% to 15% of which are singletons, and approximately 7% rests with the top ten. The specimen sequenced was central memory CD4+ T cells from blood. The receptors stem from a young man in good health. The CDR3 runs from the conserved cysteine through the conserved F or W. The D gene is left open where the match is weak. Expanded clones are given a class, and other clones once, few, many or no size at all.

clone_size	v_call	j_call	d_call	cdr3_aa	cdr3_nt
-	TRBV4-2	TRBJ2-5	-	CASSQEAWDQETQYF	TGTGCCAGCAGCCAAGAGGCCTGGGATCAAGAGACCCAGTACTTC
-	TRBV6-5	TRBJ2-7	-	CASTDGREQYF	TGTGCCAGCACCGATGGGCGGGAGCAGTACTTC
few	TRBV4-1	TRBJ1-2	TRBD1	CASSQEGTGTAWTF	TGCGCCAGCAGCCAAGAGGGGACAGGGACGGCGTGGACCTTC
few	TRBV19	TRBJ2-4	-	CASSKEDYQNIQYF	TGTGCCAGTAGTAAGGAGGACTATCAAAACATTCAGTACTTC
-	TRBV5-1	TRBJ2-7	TRBD1	CASCLTTGGSYEQYF	TGCGCCAGCTGCCTCACAACAGGGGGATCGTACGAGCAGTACTTC
few	TRBV5-4	TRBJ2-5	-	CASSQGPTPKETQYF	TGTGCCAGCAGCCAGGGACCGACTCCGAAAGAGACCCAGTACTTC
-	TRBV27	TRBJ2-2	TRBD1	CASSQRQGRFSGELFF	TGTGCCAGCAGCCAAAGACAGGGTAGATTCTCCGGGGAGCTGTTTTTT
-	TRBV28	TRBJ2-3	-	CASRGRGMTDTQYF	TGTGCCAGCAGGGGCAGGGGTATGACAGATACGCAGTATTTT
few	TRBV7-9	TRBJ2-1	-	CASSLAGGDEQFF	TGTGCCAGCAGCTTAGCTGGCGGGGATGAGCAGTTCTTC
few	TRBV7-2	TRBJ2-3	TRBD2	CASSLDGGRGADTQYF	TGTGCCAGCAGCTTAGACGGCGGGAGAGGGGCAGATACGCAGTATTTT
-	TRBV11-2	TRBJ1-5	TRBD1	CASTLTTGLGGSNQPQHF	TGTGCCAGCACCTTAACGACAGGGTTGGGAGGAAGCAATCAGCCCCAGCATTTT
few	TRBV11-3	TRBJ2-1	TRBD1	CASSPGQGGRNEQFF	TGTGCCAGCAGCCCCGGACAGGGTGGAAGAAATGAGCAGTTCTTC
-	TRBV28	TRBJ2-2	TRBD2	CASHPIGGRGGELFF	TGTGCCAGCCATCCCATCGGCGGGAGGGGTGGGGAGCTGTTTTTT
few	TRBV4-2	TRBJ1-1	-	CASSQGTFSGGNTEAFF	TGTGCCAGCAGCCAAGGGACATTTTCTGGGGGGAACACTGAAGCTTTCTTT
-	TRBV7-9	TRBJ2-1	TRBD2	CASSLGSRTSGRAPEQFF	TGTGCCAGCAGCTTAGGGTCCCGGACTAGCGGGAGGGCCCCTGAGCAGTTCTTC
few	TRBV5-6	TRBJ1-1	-	CASSLGYTEAFF	TGTGCCAGCAGCTTGGGATACACTGAAGCTTTCTTT
few	TRBV11-3	TRBJ2-4	TRBD1	CASSLQDRHLAKNIQYF	TGTGCCAGCAGCTTACAGGACAGGCACTTAGCCAAAAACATTCAGTACTTC
-	TRBV6-1	TRBJ1-2	TRBD1	CASSDQNRGHYGYTF	TGTGCCAGCAGTGATCAGAACAGGGGGCACTATGGCTACACCTTC
-	TRBV7-2	TRBJ2-2	-	CASSLGPRGRNTGELFF	TGTGCCAGCAGCTTGGGTCCCAGGGGTCGGAACACCGGGGAGCTGTTTTTT
-	TRBV6-1	TRBJ1-5	-	CASSGRGDQPQHF	TGTGCCAGCAGTGGCAGGGGTGACCAGCCCCAGCATTTT
-	TRBV9	TRBJ2-3	-	CASSVSGNTDTQYF	TGTGCCAGCAGCGTTAGCGGAAACACAGATACGCAGTATTTT
few	TRBV7-2	TRBJ1-5	-	CASSLMAGSNQPQHF	TGTGCCAGCAGCTTAATGGCAGGGAGCAATCAGCCCCAGCATTTT
-	TRBV7-2	TRBJ1-1	-	CASSLVKGGNTEAFF	TGTGCCAGCAGCTTAGTAAAGGGTGGGAACACTGAAGCTTTCTTT
-	TRBV9	TRBJ2-3	-	CASSVAQGLGDTQYF	TGTGCCAGCAGCGTAGCTCAGGGCCTGGGGGATACGCAGTATTTT
few	TRBV5-4	TRBJ1-6	-	CASSQLVGMGNSPLHF	TGTGCCAGCAGCCAACTTGTGGGGATGGGAAATTCACCCCTCCACTTT
few	TRBV7-2	TRBJ2-3	TRBD1	CASSLQGWDTQYF	TGTGCCAGCAGTCTACAGGGGTGGGATACGCAGTATTTT
few	TRBV4-1	TRBJ2-5	TRBD2	CASSPQLAGGKETQYF	TGCGCCAGCAGCCCCCAGTTAGCGGGGGGGAAAGAGACCCAGTACTTC
many	TRBV7-9	TRBJ2-5	-	CASSLGTQQETQYF	TGTGCCAGCAGCCTCGGGACACAACAAGAGACCCAGTACTTC
few	TRBV6-5	TRBJ1-3	-	CASSRRSNSGNTIYF	TGTGCCAGCAGTAGACGGAGTAACTCTGGAAACACCATATATTTT
few	TRBV19	TRBJ2-1	-	CASTPAWLNEQFF	TGTGCCAGTACCCCAGCCTGGCTCAATGAGCAGTTCTTC
many	TRBV23-1	TRBJ1-2	-	CASRDSDYGYTF	TGCGCCAGCAGGGACAGCGACTATGGCTACACCTTC
-	TRBV6-5	TRBJ2-1	TRBD2	CASSIRTSNYNEQFF	TGTGCCAGCAGTATCCGGACTAGCAACTACAATGAGCAGTTCTTC
-	TRBV11-3	TRBJ1-2	-	CASSSFDRLGGYTF	TGTGCCAGCAGCTCCTTTGACAGGTTGGGCGGCTACACCTTC
few	TRBV7-2	TRBJ2-3	-	CASSLLARTDTQYF	TGTGCCAGCAGCTTACTAGCCCGCACAGATACGCAGTATTTT
many	TRBV19	TRBJ2-1	TRBD2	CASSIPASGRTTNEQFF	TGTGCCAGTAGTATACCGGCTAGCGGGAGAACTACTAATGAGCAGTTCTTC
-	TRBV2	TRBJ2-3	-	CASNTDTQYF	TGTGCCAGCAACACAGATACGCAGTATTTT
-	TRBV19	TRBJ1-2	-	CASSTDTGRVDTF	TGTGCCAGTAGTACCGATACAGGGAGGGTCGACACCTTC
few	TRBV6-6	TRBJ2-2	-	CASSSQQGNTGELFF	TGTGCCAGCAGTTCGCAACAGGGGAACACCGGGGAGCTGTTTTTT
few	TRBV9	TRBJ2-1	-	CASSVLGLENEQFF	TGTGCCAGCAGCGTTTTGGGGCTAGAAAATGAGCAGTTCTTC
-	TRBV25-1	TRBJ2-6	TRBD2	CASSGGGSSGANVLTF	TGTGCCAGCAGTGGGGGAGGGTCCTCTGGGGCCAACGTCCTGACTTTC
few	TRBV2	TRBJ2-3	TRBD2	CASSDGLAGGTDTQYF	TGTGCCAGCAGTGACGGACTAGCGGGAGGGACAGATACGCAGTATTTT